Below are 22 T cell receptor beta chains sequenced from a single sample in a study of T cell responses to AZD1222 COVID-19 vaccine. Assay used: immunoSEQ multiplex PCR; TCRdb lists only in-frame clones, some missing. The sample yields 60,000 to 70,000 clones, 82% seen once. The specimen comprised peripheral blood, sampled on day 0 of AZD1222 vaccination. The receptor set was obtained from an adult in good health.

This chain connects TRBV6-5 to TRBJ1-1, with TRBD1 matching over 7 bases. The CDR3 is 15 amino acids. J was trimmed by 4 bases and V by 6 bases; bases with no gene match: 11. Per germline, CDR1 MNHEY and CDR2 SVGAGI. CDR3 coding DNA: TGTGCCAGCAGAGACTCGGGGAGGGGGCTCACTGAAGCTTTCTTT. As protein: CASRDSGRGLTEAFF.

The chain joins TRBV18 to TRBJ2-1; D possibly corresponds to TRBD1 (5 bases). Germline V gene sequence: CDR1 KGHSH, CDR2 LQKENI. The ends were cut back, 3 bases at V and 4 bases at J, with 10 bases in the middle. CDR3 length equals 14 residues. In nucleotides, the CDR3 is TGTGCCAGCTCACCGGCCAGGGAATACAATGAGCAGTTCTTC. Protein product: CASSPAREYNEQFF.

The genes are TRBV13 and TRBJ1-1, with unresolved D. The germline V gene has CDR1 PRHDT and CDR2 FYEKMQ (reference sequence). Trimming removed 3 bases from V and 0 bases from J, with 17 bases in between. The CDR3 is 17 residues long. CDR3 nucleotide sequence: TGTGCCAGCAGCTTTTCGAGTGGGCAGATCATGAACACTGAAGCTTTCTTT. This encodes CASSFSSGQIMNTEAFF.

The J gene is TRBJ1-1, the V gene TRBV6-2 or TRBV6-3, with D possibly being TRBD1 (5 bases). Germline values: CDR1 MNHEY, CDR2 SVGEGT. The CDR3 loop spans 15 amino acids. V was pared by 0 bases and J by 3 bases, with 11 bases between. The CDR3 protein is CASSYSIVGDTEAFF. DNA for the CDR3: TGTGCCAGCAGTTACTCGATCGTGGGGGACACTGAAGCTTTCTTT.

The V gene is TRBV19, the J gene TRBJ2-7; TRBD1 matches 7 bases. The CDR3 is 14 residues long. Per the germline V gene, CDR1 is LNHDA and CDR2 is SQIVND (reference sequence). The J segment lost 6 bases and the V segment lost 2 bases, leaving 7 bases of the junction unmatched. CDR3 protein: CASSIRDSLSEQYF. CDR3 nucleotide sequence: TGTGCCAGTAGTATACGGGACAGTTTGAGCGAGCAGTACTTC.

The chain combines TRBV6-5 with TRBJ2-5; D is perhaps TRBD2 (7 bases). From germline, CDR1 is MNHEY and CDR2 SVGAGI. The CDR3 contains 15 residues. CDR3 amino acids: CGSHIAGGRRKTQYF. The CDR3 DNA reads TGTGGATCCCACATCGCCGGGGGGCGGCGGAAGACCCAGTACTTC.

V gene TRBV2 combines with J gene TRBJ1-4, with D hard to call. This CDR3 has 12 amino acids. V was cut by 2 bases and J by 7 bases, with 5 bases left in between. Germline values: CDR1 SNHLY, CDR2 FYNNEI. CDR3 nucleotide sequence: TGTGCCAGCAGTGAATCAGTTGAAAAACTGTTTTTT. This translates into CASSESVEKLFF.

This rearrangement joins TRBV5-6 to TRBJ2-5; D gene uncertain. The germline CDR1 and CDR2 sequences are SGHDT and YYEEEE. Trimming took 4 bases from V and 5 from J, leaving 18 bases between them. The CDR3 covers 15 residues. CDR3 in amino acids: CASSKPDRTVETQYF. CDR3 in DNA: TGTGCCAGCAGCAAACCGGACCGCACCGTGGAGACCCAGTACTTC.

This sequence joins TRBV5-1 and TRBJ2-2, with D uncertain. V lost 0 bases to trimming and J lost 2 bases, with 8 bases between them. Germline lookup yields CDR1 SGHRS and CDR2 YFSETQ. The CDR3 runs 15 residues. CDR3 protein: CASSLEADNTGELFF. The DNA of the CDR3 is TGCGCCAGCAGCTTGGAGGCGGATAACACCGGGGAGCTGTTTTTT.

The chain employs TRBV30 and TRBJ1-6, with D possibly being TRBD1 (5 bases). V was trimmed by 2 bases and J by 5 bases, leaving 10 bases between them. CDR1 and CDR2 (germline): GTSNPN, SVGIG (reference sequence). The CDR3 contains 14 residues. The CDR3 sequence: CAWSQGSDNSPLHF. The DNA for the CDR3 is TGTGCCTGGAGTCAGGGAAGCGATAATTCACCCCTCCACTTT.

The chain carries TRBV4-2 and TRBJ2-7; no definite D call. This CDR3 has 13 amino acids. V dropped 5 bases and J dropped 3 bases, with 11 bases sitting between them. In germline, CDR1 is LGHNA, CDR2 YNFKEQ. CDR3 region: CASSESVRYEQYF. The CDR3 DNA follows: TGTGCCAGCAGCGAAAGCGTACGCTACGAGCAGTACTTC.

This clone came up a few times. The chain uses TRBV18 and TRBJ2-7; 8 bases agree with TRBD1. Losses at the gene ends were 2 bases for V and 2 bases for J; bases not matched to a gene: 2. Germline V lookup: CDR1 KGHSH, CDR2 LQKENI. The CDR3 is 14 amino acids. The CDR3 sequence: CASSPRDRPYEQYF. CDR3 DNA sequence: TGTGCCAGCTCACCAAGGGACAGGCCCTACGAGCAGTACTTC. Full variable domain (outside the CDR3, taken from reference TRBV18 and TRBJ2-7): NAGVMQNPRHLVRRRGQEARLRCSPMKGHSHVYWYRQLPEEGLKFMVYLQKENIIDESGMPKERFSAEFPKEGPSILRIQQVVRGDSAAYFCASSPRDRPYEQYFGPGTRLTVT.

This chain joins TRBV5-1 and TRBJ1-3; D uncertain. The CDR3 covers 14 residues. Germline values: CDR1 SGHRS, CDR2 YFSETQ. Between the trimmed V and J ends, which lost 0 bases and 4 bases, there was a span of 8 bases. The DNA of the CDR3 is TGCGCCAGCAGCTTGGAACGGGGAGGAAACACCATATATTTT. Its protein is CASSLERGGNTIYF.

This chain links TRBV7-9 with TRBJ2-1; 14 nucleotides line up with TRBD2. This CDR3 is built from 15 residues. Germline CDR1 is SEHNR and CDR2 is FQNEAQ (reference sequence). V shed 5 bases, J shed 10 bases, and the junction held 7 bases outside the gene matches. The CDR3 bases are TGTGCCAGCAGCCCGACTAGCGGGGGGGCGTGGGAGCAGTTCTTC. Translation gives CASSPTSGGAWEQFF.

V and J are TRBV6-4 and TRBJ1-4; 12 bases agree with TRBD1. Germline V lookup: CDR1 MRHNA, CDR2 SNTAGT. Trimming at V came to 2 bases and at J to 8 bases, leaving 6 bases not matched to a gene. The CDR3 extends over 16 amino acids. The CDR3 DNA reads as TGTGCCAGCAGTGACCGGGGGGACAGGGGGCGAGAAAAACTGTTTTTT. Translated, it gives CASSDRGDRGREKLFF.

The DNA for the CDR3 is TGTGCCAGCATCCGACAGACGGGAACCTACGAGCAGTACTTC. Protein product: CASIRQTGTYEQYF. The chain recombines TRBV28 with TRBJ2-7, with D possibly called TRBD1 or TRBD2 (5 bases each). Trimming removed 7 bases from V and 2 bases from J, with 15 bases in between. The V gene's germline CDR1 is MDHEN and CDR2 SYDVKM. The CDR3 consists of 14 residues.

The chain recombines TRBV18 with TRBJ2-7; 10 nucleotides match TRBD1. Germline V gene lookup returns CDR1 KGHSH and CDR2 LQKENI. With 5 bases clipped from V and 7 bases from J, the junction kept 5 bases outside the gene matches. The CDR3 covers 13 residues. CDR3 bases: TGTGCCAGCTCAACCGGACAGGGGGTTGAGCAGTACTTC. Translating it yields CASSTGQGVEQYF.

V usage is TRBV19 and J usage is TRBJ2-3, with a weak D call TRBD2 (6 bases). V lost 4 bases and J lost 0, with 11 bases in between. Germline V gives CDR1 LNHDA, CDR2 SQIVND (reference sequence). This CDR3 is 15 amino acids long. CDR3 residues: CASSTPRGSTDTQYF. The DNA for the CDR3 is TGTGCCAGTAGTACCCCCCGGGGGAGCACAGATACGCAGTATTTT.

The CDR3 DNA reads TGTGCCAGCAGCCTACAGGGGAATGAAAAACTGTTTTTT. Protein: CASSLQGNEKLFF. The chain recombines TRBV7-3 with TRBJ1-4; 7 nucleotides match TRBD1. Germline V gene data show CDR1 as SGHTA and CDR2 as FQGTGA. CDR3 size: 13 residues. With V trimmed by 5 bases and J by 5 bases, 2 bases remained unmatched.

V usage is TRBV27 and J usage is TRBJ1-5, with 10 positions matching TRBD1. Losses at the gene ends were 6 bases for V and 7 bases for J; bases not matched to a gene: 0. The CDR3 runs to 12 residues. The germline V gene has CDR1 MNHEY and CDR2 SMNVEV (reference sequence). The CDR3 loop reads CASRTGGQPQHF. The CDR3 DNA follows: TGTGCCAGCAGGACAGGGGGCCAGCCCCAGCATTTT.

The CDR3 DNA sequence: TGTGCCAGCAGTTCTCTACAGGGGGGTACCTACGAGCAGTACTTC. Translation gives CASSSLQGGTYEQYF. The genes are TRBV6-5 and TRBJ2-7, with TRBD1 matching over 8 bases. After removal of 4 bases from V and 2 bases from J, the junction contained 7 bases not matched to a gene. Germline V gene sequence: CDR1 MNHEY, CDR2 SVGAGI. The CDR3 is made up of 15 amino acids.

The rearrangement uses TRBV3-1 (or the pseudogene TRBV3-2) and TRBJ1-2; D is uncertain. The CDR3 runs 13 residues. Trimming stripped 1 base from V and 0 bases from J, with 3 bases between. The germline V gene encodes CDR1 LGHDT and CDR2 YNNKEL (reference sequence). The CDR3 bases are TGTGCCAGCAGCCAAGGTGCTAACTATGGCTACACCTTC. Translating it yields CASSQGANYGYTF.